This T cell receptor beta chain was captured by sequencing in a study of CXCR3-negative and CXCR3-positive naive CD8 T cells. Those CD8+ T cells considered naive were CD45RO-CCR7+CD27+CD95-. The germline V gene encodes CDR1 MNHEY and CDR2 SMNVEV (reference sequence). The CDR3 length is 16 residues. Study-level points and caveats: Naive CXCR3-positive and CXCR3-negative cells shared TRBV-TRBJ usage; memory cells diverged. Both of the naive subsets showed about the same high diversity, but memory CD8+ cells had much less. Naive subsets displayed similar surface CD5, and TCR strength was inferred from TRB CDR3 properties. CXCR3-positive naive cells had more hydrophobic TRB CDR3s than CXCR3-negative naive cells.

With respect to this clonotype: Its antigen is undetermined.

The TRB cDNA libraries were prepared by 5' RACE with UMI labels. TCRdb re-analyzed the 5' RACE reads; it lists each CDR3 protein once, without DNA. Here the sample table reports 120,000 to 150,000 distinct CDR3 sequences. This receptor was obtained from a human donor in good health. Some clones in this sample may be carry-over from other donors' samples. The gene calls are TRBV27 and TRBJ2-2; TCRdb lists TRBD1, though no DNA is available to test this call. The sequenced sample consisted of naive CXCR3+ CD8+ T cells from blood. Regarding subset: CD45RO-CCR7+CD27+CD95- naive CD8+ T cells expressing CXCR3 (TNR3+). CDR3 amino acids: CASSIRGDSNTGELFF.